This T cell receptor (beta chain) emerged from a study of blood T cell repertoires in COVID-19. Method: immunoSEQ multiplex PCR; TCRdb's copy keeps in-frame clones and lacks some. The table lists about 140,000 clones, 84% of them singletons. Trimming removed 3 bases from V and 6 bases from J; junction bases left unmatched: 5. This CDR3 is built from 14 residues. Germline V CDR1 and CDR2: LNHDA, SQIVND (reference sequence). This sequence was found in a woman of 80 years or more in a cohort sampled during active or convalescent COVID-19. Source material: peripheral blood. The rearrangement uses TRBV19 and TRBJ2-1; 7 bases align to TRBD1. CDR3 sequence: CASSMTGTVNEQFF. The CDR3 DNA reads TGTGCCAGTAGTATGACAGGGACGGTCAATGAGCAGTTCTTC.